This entry is about one TCR beta chain. This sample is drawn from a study of technical replicates of blood from several donors. Germline V gene lookup returns CDR1 SEHNR and CDR2 FQNEAQ (reference sequence). The CDR3 is 15 amino acids. V dropped 5 bases and J dropped 4 bases, with 15 bases sitting between them. Using immunoSEQ multiplex PCR, the repertoire was profiled, and TCRdb retains in-frame clones only, with some absent. The profile shows roughly 66,000 clones, 75% to 90% of them singletons. The chain joins TRBV7-9 to TRBJ1-5; no firm D call. The TCR was taken from a human donor in good health. Some clones in this sample may be carry-over from other donors' samples. Material for sequencing was PBMCs. The CDR3 reads CASSGEPIGNQPQHF. CDR3 DNA sequence: TGTGCCAGCAGCGGAGAACCCATTGGGAATCAGCCCCAGCATTTT. Full variable domain (outside the CDR3, taken from reference TRBV7-9 and TRBJ1-5): DTGVSQNPRHKITKRGQNVTFRCDPISEHNRLYWYRQTLGQGPEFLTYFQNEAQLEKSRLLSDRFSAERPKGSFSTLEIQRTEQGDSAMYLCASSGEPIGNQPQHFGDGTRLSIL.